The 23 T cell receptor beta chains below all came from one sample that was sequenced in a study of blood T cell repertoires in COVID-19. Libraries were prepared by immunoSEQ multiplex PCR; TCRdb keeps only in-frame clonotypes and omits some of them. The table has some 150,000 clones, roughly 81% seen once. Sequencing used peripheral blood. The receptors were gathered from a man aged 40-49 years who had recovered from COVID-19.

The chain joins TRBV15 to TRBJ2-7; 8 bases align to TRBD2. The germline V gene encodes CDR1 LNHNV and CDR2 YYDKDF (reference sequence). V shed 1 base and J 7 bases; nucleotides not matched to a gene: 9. This CDR3 has 15 residues. CDR3 DNA sequence: TGTGCCACCAGCAGAGGGTCTAGCGGGCCCCTAGAGCAGTACTTC. Translating it yields CATSRGSSGPLEQYF. The full variable domain, its missing parts supplied by reference TRBV15 and TRBJ2-7, is DAMVIQNPRYQVTQFGKPVTLSCSQTLNHNVMYWYQQKSSQAPKLLFHYYDKDFNNEADTPDNFQSRRPNTSFCFLDIRSPGLGDTAMYLCATSRGSSGPLEQYFGPGTRLTVT.

The chain recombines TRBV27 with TRBJ2-7; 8 nucleotides match TRBD1. The V gene end was trimmed by 6 bases and the J gene end by 2 bases; junction bases not matched to a gene: 6. This CDR3 has 14 residues. In germline, CDR1 is MNHEY, CDR2 SMNVEV (reference sequence). CDR3 residues: CASRVGTGPYEQYF. In DNA form, the CDR3 reads TGTGCCAGCAGAGTCGGGACAGGACCCTACGAGCAGTACTTC.

The chain carries TRBV7-8 and TRBJ1-3; the D gene is possibly TRBD1 (6 bases). CDR1 SGHVS and CDR2 FQNEAQ come from the germline V gene. CDR3 length: 16 residues. V was trimmed by 5 bases and J by 0 bases, leaving 14 bases between them. The CDR3 nucleotides read TGTGCCAGCAGCACCGGACAGTTTAACTCTGGAAACACCATATATTTT. This encodes CASSTGQFNSGNTIYF.

V and J are TRBV30 and TRBJ2-3, with TRBD2 matching over 9 bases. Trimming at V came to 5 bases and at J to 2 bases, leaving 8 bases not matched to a gene. The CDR3 covers 15 residues. Germline V gives CDR1 GTSNPN, CDR2 SVGIG (reference sequence). The CDR3 loop reads CAWVGTSLLTDTQYF. For the CDR3, the DNA is TGTGCCTGGGTCGGGACTAGCCTCCTCACAGATACGCAGTATTTT. Supplemented by reference TRBV30 and TRBJ2-3, the full variable domain reads SQTIHQWPATLVQPVGSPLSLECTVEGTSNPNLYWYRQAAGRGLQLLFYSVGIGQISSEVPQNLSASRPQDRQFILSSKKLLLSDSGFYLCAWVGTSLLTDTQYFGPGTRLTVL.

This chain links TRBV4-1 with TRBJ2-1, with TRBD2 matching over 8 bases. The CDR3 sequence is 18 residues long. CDR1 MGHRA and CDR2 YSYEKL come from the germline V gene. The junction had 10 bases not matched to a gene; V was cut back by 3 bases and J by 0 bases. The CDR3 DNA reads as TGCGCCAGCAGCCACGGACTAGCTGGCCATAGCTCCTACAATGAGCAGTTCTTC. Amino acid sequence: CASSHGLAGHSSYNEQFF.

CDR3 sequence reads: CASSSDNTDTQYF. The CDR3 bases are TGTGCCAGCTCCTCGGACAATACAGATACGCAGTATTTT. The chain recombines TRBV18 with TRBJ2-3, with a tentative D call TRBD1 (5 bases). Trimming stripped 6 bases from V and 3 bases from J, with 10 bases between. Germline V gene sequence: CDR1 KGHSH, CDR2 LQKENI. This CDR3 contains 13 residues. The full variable domain, in which reference TRBV18 and TRBJ2-3 provide the parts outside the CDR3, is NAGVMQNPRHLVRRRGQEARLRCSPMKGHSHVYWYRQLPEEGLKFMVYLQKENIIDESGMPKERFSAEFPKEGPSILRIQQVVRGDSAAYFCASSSDNTDTQYFGPGTRLTVL.

This chain connects TRBV9 to TRBJ2-7; TRBD1 aligns across 7 bases. With 3 bases clipped from V and 3 bases from J, the junction kept 9 bases outside the gene matches. Per the germline V gene, CDR1 is SGDLS and CDR2 is YYNGEE. The CDR3 runs to 15 residues. In DNA form, the CDR3 reads TGTGCCAGCAGCGAAGAGGGACAGCCATACTACGAGCAGTACTTC. The encoded protein is CASSEEGQPYYEQYF.

The rearrangement links TRBV6-5 to TRBJ2-1; D is possibly TRBD2 (5 bases). The CDR3 runs 14 residues. Germline loops: CDR1 MNHEY, CDR2 SVGAGI. V lost 7 bases and J lost 9, with 19 bases in between. The CDR3 nucleotides read TGTGCCAGCAATCGATGGCTAGCTCGCCCTGAGCAGTTCTTC. This encodes CASNRWLARPEQFF.

V usage is TRBV5-1 and J usage is TRBJ1-2, with 7 nucleotides matching TRBD1. The CDR3 spans 15 residues. CDR1 and CDR2 (germline): SGHRS, YFSETQ. V was pared by 3 bases and J by 0 bases, with 5 bases of the junction left unmatched. CDR3: CASSSRTGANYGYTF. The CDR3 DNA is TGCGCCAGCAGCTCCCGGACAGGAGCTAACTATGGCTACACCTTC.

The chain uses TRBV7-2 and TRBJ2-7, with D unclear. Germline V gene lookup returns CDR1 SGHTA and CDR2 FQGNSA. The germline V and J ends were trimmed by 1 base and 0 bases, with 13 bases remaining between them. The CDR3 is 16 residues long. The CDR3 region is CASSLGLDLASYEQYF. DNA of the CDR3: TGTGCCAGCAGCTTAGGTCTAGACCTGGCCTCCTACGAGCAGTACTTC.

V gene TRBV4-2 combines with J gene TRBJ2-1; TRBD2 agrees at 7 bases. This CDR3 is built from 12 residues. The V gene's germline CDR1 is LGHNA and CDR2 YNFKEQ. V lost 4 bases, J lost 8 bases, and 2 bases stayed unmatched. For the CDR3, the DNA is TGTGCCAGCAGCCTGGGGAGGGATGAGCAGTTCTTC. Translation: CASSLGRDEQFF.

The V gene is TRBV9, the J gene TRBJ2-2; TRBD1 might be the D (6 bases). The germline CDR1 and CDR2 sequences are SGDLS and YYNGEE. With 3 bases removed from V and 1 base from J, the gap between germline ends came to 13 bases. The CDR3 covers 16 residues. CDR3 sequence (DNA): TGTGCCAGCAGCGGTGAATGGACAGTGAACACCGGGGAGCTGTTTTTT. Amino acids: CASSGEWTVNTGELFF.

The chain carries TRBV15 and TRBJ1-2; D call uncertain. Trimming removed 1 base at V and 2 bases at J, with 8 bases between. Germline V gene data show CDR1 as LNHNV and CDR2 as YYDKDF (reference sequence). This CDR3 comprises 14 residues. CDR3 in amino acids: CATSRVEENYGYTF. The CDR3 DNA is TGTGCCACCAGCAGAGTTGAAGAGAACTATGGCTACACCTTC.

The gene calls are TRBV4-1 and TRBJ2-2, with D tentatively TRBD1 (6 bases). Trimming left V 3 bases short and J 2 bases short, with 10 bases between. There are 15 residues in the CDR3. CDR1 is MGHRA and CDR2 is YSYEKL in the germline V gene. CDR3 loop: CASSHGTPNTGELFF. DNA for the CDR3: TGCGCCAGCAGCCATGGGACACCTAACACCGGGGAGCTGTTTTTT.

This clone came up once. V and J are TRBV2 and TRBJ1-2; D uncertain. The germline V gene has CDR1 SNHLY and CDR2 FYNNEI. Trimming stripped 0 bases from V and 4 bases from J, with 15 bases between. The CDR3 consists of 16 residues. The CDR3 nucleotides read TGTGCCAGCAGTGAAGCGCTTGTTGATCTATTCTATGGCTACACCTTC. Protein: CASSEALVDLFYGYTF.

The gene calls are TRBV9 and TRBJ2-1; 14 positions agree with TRBD2. The germline V gene has CDR1 SGDLS and CDR2 YYNGEE. V gave up 2 bases and J gave up 2 bases; unmatched junction bases: 9. This CDR3 is 19 amino acids long. The CDR3 sequence: CASSVNLGTSGGAYNEQFF. Written as DNA, the CDR3 is TGTGCCAGCAGCGTTAACCTGGGGACTAGCGGGGGAGCCTACAATGAGCAGTTCTTC.

The chain is built from TRBV3-1 (or the pseudogene TRBV3-2) and TRBJ2-7; possible D gene TRBD1, 6 bases. The CDR3 is 15 amino acids. Germline values: CDR1 LGHDT, CDR2 YNNKEL (reference sequence). V lost 0 bases to trimming and J lost 0 bases, with 9 bases between them. The CDR3 region has the DNA TGTGCCAGCAGCCAAGAAGGGGGTGACTCCTACGAGCAGTACTTC. It encodes CASSQEGGDSYEQYF.

The chain carries TRBV5-6 and TRBJ1-1; TRBD1 aligns across 9 bases. Germline lookup yields CDR1 SGHDT and CDR2 YYEEEE. The CDR3 spans 18 residues. V trimming: 0 bases; J trimming: 6 bases; junction bases outside the gene matches: 15. CDR3 sequence reads: CASSLAWSRDRVSAEAFF. The CDR3 nucleotides are TGTGCCAGCAGCTTGGCATGGAGCCGGGACAGGGTAAGCGCTGAAGCTTTCTTT. Complete variable domain (other parts from reference TRBV5-6 and TRBJ1-1): DAGVTQSPTHLIKTRGQQVTLRCSPKSGHDTVSWYQQALGQGPQFIFQYYEEEERQRGNFPDRFSGHQFPNYSSELNVNALLLGDSALYLCASSLAWSRDRVSAEAFFGQGTRLTVV.

V usage is TRBV11-2 and J usage is TRBJ2-5; 8 bases fit TRBD2. From germline, CDR1 is SGHAT and CDR2 FQNNGV. V gave up 5 bases and J gave up 3 bases; unmatched junction bases: 5. This CDR3 has 14 amino acids. The CDR3 protein is CASSRLAQKETQYF. The CDR3 bases are TGTGCCAGCAGCCGACTAGCGCAGAAAGAGACCCAGTACTTC.

DNA of the CDR3: TGTGCCAGCAGTCCCGACCTTTGGGGAGATCATGGCTACACCTTC. Translation gives CASSPDLWGDHGYTF. The chain couples TRBV27 to TRBJ1-2; no firm D call. The V end lost 5 bases, the J end lost 6 bases, and 19 bases lay between the germline ends. The CDR3 is 15 amino acids. The germline V gene encodes CDR1 MNHEY and CDR2 SMNVEV (reference sequence).

The rearrangement links TRBV29-1 to TRBJ2-5; D is perhaps TRBD1 (6 bases). CDR1 and CDR2 (germline): SQVTM, ANQGSEA. The CDR3 extends over 11 amino acids. V lost 4 bases to trimming and J lost 9 bases, with 12 bases between them. The CDR3 is CSVASQGPQYF. The CDR3, as DNA: TGCAGCGTTGCCTCCCAGGGGCCCCAGTACTTC.

This chain connects TRBV7-8 to TRBJ1-5; 8 bases map to TRBD1. Germline V gene data show CDR1 as SGHVS and CDR2 as FQNEAQ. Trimming at V came to 5 bases and at J to 0 bases, leaving 3 bases not matched to a gene. This CDR3 contains 15 residues. CDR3 residues: CASSEQGVSNQPQHF. CDR3 nucleotides: TGTGCCAGCAGCGAACAGGGGGTTAGCAATCAGCCCCAGCATTTT.

The rearrangement links TRBV3-1 (or the pseudogene TRBV3-2) to TRBJ1-1, with unresolved D. Germline CDR1 is LGHDT and CDR2 is YNNKEL (reference sequence). The CDR3 totals 15 residues. Trimming took 0 bases from V and 3 from J, leaving 11 bases between them. The CDR3 protein is CASSQDRGGDTEAFF. The CDR3 region has the DNA TGTGCCAGCAGCCAAGATCGGGGTGGGGACACTGAAGCTTTCTTT.